These T cell receptor beta chains were read from a single sample in a study of T cell responses to AZD1222 COVID-19 vaccine. Libraries were prepared by immunoSEQ multiplex PCR; TCRdb keeps only in-frame clonotypes and omits some of them. The table shows roughly 100,000 clones, with 88% occurring only once. The material sequenced was peripheral blood, taken on day 0 of AZD1222 vaccination. Receptors originate from an adult in good health. Both conserved end residues are part of each CDR3. The order of the fields is D gene, J gene, clone size, V gene, CDR3 protein, CDR3 DNA. A D gene is named only where the DNA matches it firmly. Size tells how often a clone was seen (once, few, many) or the class of an expanded clone, and some rows leave it out.

-,TRBJ1-2,once,TRBV11-2,CASSFSTRNYGYTF,TGTGCCAGCAGCTTCTCGACAAGAAACTATGGCTACACCTTC
-,TRBJ2-7,-,TRBV7-2,CASSSRSYEQYF,TGTGCCAGCAGCTCCCGCAGCTACGAGCAGTACTTC
-,TRBJ2-5,-,TRBV2,CASNSAPQETQYF,TGTGCCAGCAACTCGGCCCCCCAAGAGACCCAGTACTTC
-,TRBJ2-3,-,TRBV6-2/TRBV6-3,CASSYSLSVVTDTQYF,TGTGCCAGCAGTTATAGCTTGAGCGTAGTCACAGATACGCAGTATTTT
-,TRBJ2-7,few,TRBV12-1,CASSFRLSGGQSYEQYF,TGTGCCAGCAGCTTTCGTCTGTCGGGGGGGCAATCCTACGAGCAGTACTTC
-,TRBJ1-3,-,TRBV10-2,CASSDGGNTIYF,TGCGCCAGCAGTGATGGAGGGAACACCATATATTTT
-,TRBJ1-2,few,TRBV28,CASSTSGDNYGYTF,TGTGCCAGCAGTACCTCCGGAGATAACTATGGCTACACCTTC
-,TRBJ1-5,-,TRBV7-6,CASSPLGNQPQHF,TGTGCCAGCAGCCCGCTCGGGAATCAGCCCCAGCATTTT
-,TRBJ2-1,-,TRBV12-3/TRBV12-4,CASSSHSNEQFF,TGTGCCAGCAGTTCCCACAGTAATGAGCAGTTCTTC
-,TRBJ2-7,-,TRBV29-1,CSVEVQQAKYEQYF,TGCAGCGTTGAAGTTCAACAGGCCAAATACGAGCAGTACTTC
-,TRBJ2-7,-,TRBV25-1,CASSGRQEEPYEQYF,TGTGCCAGCAGTGGGCGACAGGAGGAACCCTACGAGCAGTACTTC
-,TRBJ2-1,-,TRBV12-3/TRBV12-4,CASSERSYNEQFF,TGTGCCAGCAGTGAACGATCCTACAATGAGCAGTTCTTC
-,TRBJ1-2,-,TRBV6-1,CASSEASPLYGYTF,TGTGCCAGCAGTGAAGCTTCGCCTCTTTATGGCTACACCTTC
-,TRBJ1-6,-,TRBV6-2/TRBV6-3,CASSQGVENSPLHF,TGTGCCAGCAGCCAGGGAGTTGAGAATTCACCCCTCCACTTT
-,TRBJ1-2,-,TRBV27,CASSFNLGYGYTF,TGTGCCAGCAGTTTTAATTTGGGCTATGGCTACACCTTC
TRBD2,TRBJ2-1,-,TRBV28,CASGRSGKYNEQFF,TGTGCCAGCGGGCGGAGCGGGAAATACAATGAGCAGTTCTTC
-,TRBJ2-5,-,TRBV7-9,CASSLRSGRFSGETQYF,TGTGCCAGCAGCTTACGTTCAGGGCGCTTTTCTGGAGAGACCCAGTACTTC
-,TRBJ1-2,-,TRBV29-1,CSVQLGQFLGYTF,TGCAGCGTTCAACTCGGACAGTTCTTGGGCTACACCTTC
TRBD1,TRBJ2-1,-,TRBV19,CASRPTGGNEQFF,TGTGCCAGTAGGCCCACAGGGGGAAATGAGCAGTTCTTC
TRBD1,TRBJ1-4,-,TRBV28,CASITPGGEEKLFF,TGTGCCAGCATTACCCCAGGGGGAGAAGAAAAACTGTTTTTT
-,TRBJ2-5,once,TRBV9,CASSVDGGGETQYF,TGTGCCAGCAGCGTAGACGGGGGAGGCGAGACCCAGTACTTC
-,TRBJ1-5,-,TRBV2,CASTGQYNQPQHF,TGTGCCAGCACCGGGCAGTACAATCAGCCCCAGCATTTT
TRBD1,TRBJ1-2,-,TRBV9,CASSASGGAGYGYTF,TGTGCCAGCAGCGCGTCAGGGGGCGCTGGGTATGGCTACACCTTC
TRBD1,TRBJ1-3,once,TRBV19,CASTQEQGFTGNTIYF,TGTGCCAGTACACAAGAACAGGGGTTCACTGGAAACACCATATATTTT
TRBD2,TRBJ2-3,-,TRBV25-1,CASSPAGAGTDTQYF,TGTGCCAGCAGCCCAGCGGGGGCTGGGACAGATACGCAGTATTTT
TRBD2,TRBJ2-1,-,TRBV9,CASSVGPLAGKANEQFF,TGTGCCAGCAGCGTAGGCCCCCTAGCGGGAAAGGCGAATGAGCAGTTCTTC
TRBD2,TRBJ2-1,-,TRBV6-2/TRBV6-3,CASSPRLAGYEQFF,TGTGCCAGCAGTCCCCGACTAGCGGGATATGAGCAGTTCTTC
TRBD1,TRBJ2-3,-,TRBV7-7,CASSLGTGNTDTQYF,TGTGCTAGCAGCTTAGGGACAGGGAATACGGATACGCAGTATTTT
-,TRBJ1-5,-,TRBV27,CASSPSGGDQPQHF,TGTGCCAGCAGTCCCTCCGGGGGTGATCAGCCCCAGCATTTT
-,TRBJ1-5,-,TRBV28,CASSLEGGLYQPQHF,TGTGCCAGCAGTTTGGAGGGGGGACTGTATCAGCCCCAGCATTTT
-,TRBJ1-1,-,TRBV30,CAWGPLSPEAFF,TGTGCCTGGGGACCCTTAAGCCCTGAAGCTTTCTTT
TRBD2,TRBJ2-3,-,TRBV12-5,CASGPPSGGRNTQYF,TGTGCTAGTGGTCCCCCTAGCGGGGGGCGGAATACGCAGTATTTT
-,TRBJ2-3,-,TRBV10-3,CAISYTRDPRLPGDTQYF,TGTGCCATCAGTTATACCCGGGACCCAAGATTGCCAGGGGATACGCAGTATTTT
-,TRBJ2-1,-,TRBV7-9,CASSTYNEQFF,TGTGCCAGCAGCACCTACAATGAGCAGTTCTTC
-,TRBJ1-2,-,TRBV5-1,CASSLGPGTASGYTF,TGCGCCAGCAGCTTGGGACCCGGGACGGCATCCGGCTACACCTTC
-,TRBJ1-1,-,TRBV24-1,CATSDKTGRTEAFF,TGTGCCACCAGTGATAAGACAGGACGCACTGAAGCTTTCTTT
TRBD1,TRBJ1-1,-,TRBV5-1,CASSPGTGETEAFF,TGCGCCAGCAGCCCAGGGACAGGGGAAACTGAAGCTTTCTTT
TRBD1,TRBJ2-3,-,TRBV6-5,CASKTGFTDTQYF,TGTGCCAGCAAGACAGGGTTCACAGATACGCAGTATTTT
TRBD1,TRBJ1-5,-,TRBV7-2,CASSSQGAGQPQHF,TGTGCCAGCAGCTCACAGGGGGCAGGTCAGCCCCAGCATTTT
TRBD1,TRBJ2-1,-,TRBV28,CASNLEGDRAYNEQFF,TGTGCCAGCAATCTGGAGGGGGACAGGGCCTACAATGAGCAGTTCTTC
-,TRBJ2-5,-,TRBV3-1/TRBV3-2,CASSQDYSGPETQYF,TGTGCCAGCAGCCAAGATTATTCGGGTCCAGAGACCCAGTACTTC
-,TRBJ2-3,-,TRBV12-3/TRBV12-4,CASRRGADTQYF,TGTGCCAGCAGGAGGGGGGCAGATACGCAGTATTTT
-,TRBJ2-7,-,TRBV28,CASSFRTAGAEYEQYF,TGTGCCAGCAGTTTCCGTACTGCGGGGGCCGAATACGAGCAGTACTTC
-,TRBJ2-7,-,TRBV9,CASSVGPGQGLYEQYF,TGTGCCAGCAGCGTAGGACCGGGGCAGGGGTTGTACGAGCAGTACTTC
-,TRBJ1-3,-,TRBV7-2,CASSLVGGGGGRGNTIYF,TGTGCCAGCAGCTTAGTTGGGGGAGGAGGGGGACGTGGAAACACCATATATTTT
-,TRBJ1-5,-,TRBV28,CASSTTTEPHQPQHF,TGTGCCAGCAGTACGACCACAGAGCCCCATCAGCCCCAGCATTTT
TRBD2,TRBJ2-7,-,TRBV12-5,CASGPQRDGSSYEQYF,TGTGCTAGTGGTCCCCAGCGGGACGGAAGCTCCTACGAGCAGTACTTC
TRBD1,TRBJ2-2,once,TRBV7-2,CASSLVGQGARNGELFF,TGTGCCAGCAGCTTAGTTGGACAGGGGGCTCGGAACGGGGAGCTGTTTTTT
-,TRBJ1-5,-,TRBV11-2,CASSPGRGGGQPQHF,TGTGCCAGCAGCCCCGGACGAGGAGGCGGTCAGCCCCAGCATTTT
-,TRBJ1-3,once,TRBV4-3,CASSQDRGDGNTIYF,TGCGCCAGCAGCCAAGATCGAGGGGATGGAAACACCATATATTTT